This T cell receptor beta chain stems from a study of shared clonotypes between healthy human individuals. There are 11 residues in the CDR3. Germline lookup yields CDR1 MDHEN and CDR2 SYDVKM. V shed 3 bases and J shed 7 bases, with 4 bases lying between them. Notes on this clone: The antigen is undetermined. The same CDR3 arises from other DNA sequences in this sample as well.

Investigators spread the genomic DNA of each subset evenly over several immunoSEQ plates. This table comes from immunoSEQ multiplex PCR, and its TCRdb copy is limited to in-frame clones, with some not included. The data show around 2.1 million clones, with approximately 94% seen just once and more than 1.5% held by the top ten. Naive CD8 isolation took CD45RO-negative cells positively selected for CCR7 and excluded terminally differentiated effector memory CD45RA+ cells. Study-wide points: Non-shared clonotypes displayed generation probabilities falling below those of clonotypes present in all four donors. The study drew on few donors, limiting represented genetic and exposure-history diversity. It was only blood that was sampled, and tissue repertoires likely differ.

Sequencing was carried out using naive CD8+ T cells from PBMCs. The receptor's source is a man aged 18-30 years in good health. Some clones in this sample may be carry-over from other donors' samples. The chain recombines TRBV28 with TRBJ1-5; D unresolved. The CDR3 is CASSLGQPQHF. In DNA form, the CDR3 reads TGTGCCAGCAGTTTGGGGCAGCCCCAGCATTTT.